This entry lists 9 T cell receptor beta chains sequenced from one sample in a study of PD-L1 blockade in urothelial cancer. Profiling relied on immunoSEQ multiplex PCR, and the TCRdb table lists in-frame clones only, not all of them. The table lists tens of thousands of clones, about four fifths of them singletons. Time point defined: pretreatment peripheral blood. Material: PBMCs, obtained around atezolizumab (anti-PD-L1) treatment. The receptors come from a man aged 45-60 years with urothelial cancer.

This sequence joins TRBV5-6 and TRBJ2-1; 14 positions agree with TRBD2. Germline-derived CDR1 and CDR2 are SGHDT and YYEEEE. J was trimmed by 9 bases and V by 0 bases; bases with no gene match: 14. This CDR3 comprises 19 residues. The CDR3 reads CASSLDPGLAGVFFREQFF. CDR3 DNA sequence: TGTGCCAGCAGCTTGGACCCGGGACTAGCGGGAGTTTTTTTTCGTGAGCAGTTCTTC.

The genes are TRBV10-3 and TRBJ2-1; 8 bases line up with TRBD2. With 6 bases clipped from V and 2 bases from J, the junction kept 9 bases outside the gene matches. The CDR3 covers 16 residues. Germline CDR1 and CDR2: ENHRY and SYGVKD. CDR3 amino acids: CAISPLGGATYNEQFF. Written as DNA, the CDR3 is TGTGCCATCAGCCCCCTCGGGGGGGCAACCTACAATGAGCAGTTCTTC.

V is TRBV14 and J is TRBJ2-7, with TRBD2 identical over 7 bases. The CDR3 is made up of 15 amino acids. V lost 4 bases to trimming and J lost 5 bases; unmatched junction nucleotides: 11. The germline gives CDR1 SGHDN, CDR2 FVKESK. As DNA, the CDR3 is TGTGCCAGCAGCCTTAGCGGGTGGTCGGGGGACGAGCAGTACTTC. It translates to CASSLSGWSGDEQYF.

This clone was detected a few times. The CDR3 region has the DNA TGTGCCAGCAGCCGGGGACTAGCGGGAAGCAATGAGCAGTTCTTC. This codes for CASSRGLAGSNEQFF. The V gene is TRBV6-5, the J gene TRBJ2-1; 13 bases agree with TRBD2. V lost 6 bases and J lost 6; bases outside the gene matches: 5. CDR3 length equals 15 residues. Germline CDR1 and CDR2: MNHEY and SVGAGI.

V is TRBV30 and J is TRBJ2-1, with 8 positions matching TRBD2. J lost 8 bases, V lost 1 base, and 13 bases had no gene match. Germline values: CDR1 GTSNPN, CDR2 SVGIG (reference sequence). CDR3 length: 16 amino acids. As DNA, the CDR3 is TGTGCCTGGAGTGGGTATAGCGGGATAGGGATGGATGAGCAGTTCTTC. It is translated as CAWSGYSGIGMDEQFF.

V is TRBV7-2 and J is TRBJ2-7, with 8 bases aligning to TRBD1. Germline V CDR1 and CDR2: SGHTA, FQGNSA. Germline trimming cut 1 base from V and 0 bases from J; bases unmatched to any gene: 2. The CDR3 is made up of 15 amino acids. The CDR3 region is CASSLGTGFSYEQYF. DNA for the CDR3: TGTGCCAGCAGCTTAGGGACAGGGTTCTCCTACGAGCAGTACTTC.

The J gene is TRBJ2-1, the V gene TRBV7-9, with 13 nucleotides matching TRBD2. Germline CDR1 and CDR2: SEHNR and FQNEAQ (reference sequence). J was trimmed by 10 bases and V by 5 bases; bases with no gene match: 5. This CDR3 contains 14 residues. The CDR3 reads CASSPGTSGTEQFF. The CDR3 bases are TGTGCCAGCAGCCCCGGGACTAGCGGGACCGAGCAGTTCTTC.

The chain is built from TRBV30 and TRBJ2-1; TRBD2 is a possible D gene (7 bases). CDR1 and CDR2 (germline): GTSNPN, SVGIG (reference sequence). CDR3 length equals 12 residues. Trimming left V 2 bases short and J 13 bases short, with 15 bases between. The CDR3 reads CAWSTQAGAQFF. CDR3 in DNA: TGTGCCTGGAGTACCCAGGCGGGGGCCCAGTTCTTC.

V usage is TRBV27 and J usage is TRBJ2-1, with 8 bases matching TRBD1. Germline V gene sequence: CDR1 MNHEY, CDR2 SMNVEV (reference sequence). V lost 5 bases and J lost 4; bases outside the gene matches: 10. This CDR3 has 16 amino acids. In nucleotides, the CDR3 is TGTGCCAGCAGTCAAAAGGGGACAGGCCTATACAATGAGCAGTTCTTC. Its translation: CASSQKGTGLYNEQFF.